Below, 5 T cell receptor beta chains from the same sample are listed, as sequenced in a study of blood T cell dynamics during melanoma immunotherapy. Method: immunoSEQ multiplex PCR; TCRdb's copy keeps in-frame clones and lacks some. Among around 6,200 clones listed, about 80% were seen once. This sample's time point: week 3, after first cycle of checkpoint inhibitor. Sequenced material: blood, taken from a patient treated with checkpoint blockade. The source is a human donor with melanoma.

This clone occurred a few times. Germline is not matched at one junction end, which may reflect a read error. V is TRBV7-9 and J is TRBJ1-2, with D maybe TRBD1 (5 bases). CDR1 is SEHNR, CDR2 FQNEAQ, per germline (reference sequence). CDR3 length equals 14 residues. CDR3 nucleotide sequence: TGCGCCAGCAGCTTGGGGGGGTACCCCTATGGCTACACCTTC. Protein sequence: CASSLGGYPYGYTF.

The DNA for the CDR3 is TGTGCCAGCAGCTTAGTGGGGGACGAGCAGTACTTC. Translating gives CASSLVGDEQYF. The chain is built from TRBV7-9 and TRBJ2-7; D possibly uses TRBD1 or TRBD2 (5 bases each). CDR1 and CDR2 from the germline V gene are SEHNR and FQNEAQ (reference sequence). V dropped 1 base and J dropped 5 bases, with 6 bases sitting between them. There are 12 residues in the CDR3.

The chain has TRBV18 and TRBJ2-1, with 8 bases aligning to TRBD2. The CDR3 runs 15 residues. The V gene end was trimmed by 2 bases and the J gene end by 3 bases; junction bases not matched to a gene: 3. Germline CDR1 is KGHSH and CDR2 is LQKENI. CDR3 sequence: CASSPGLANYNEQFF. In DNA form, the CDR3 reads TGTGCCAGCTCACCAGGACTAGCAAACTACAATGAGCAGTTCTTC.

The DNA for the CDR3 is TGCGCCAGCAGGGGCAGACTGAACACTGAAGCTTTCTTT. Protein product: CASRGRLNTEAFF. The V gene is TRBV5-1, the J gene TRBJ1-1; D is unclear. Germline CDR1 reads SGHRS; CDR2 reads YFSETQ. This CDR3 contains 13 residues. The V end lost 5 bases, the J end lost 0 bases, and 8 bases lay between the germline ends.

The rearrangement joins TRBV2 to TRBJ1-4; 10 bases map to TRBD1. CDR1 SNHLY and CDR2 FYNNEI come from the germline V gene. The CDR3 is 17 amino acids. V gave up 6 bases and J gave up 4 bases; unmatched junction bases: 11. CDR3 sequence (DNA): TGTGCCAGCAGATTTCTTCGACAGGGGGCTATTAATGAAAAACTGTTTTTT. Translation gives CASRFLRQGAINEKLFF.